This TCR beta chain was profiled in a study of Ad26.COV2.S vaccination and SARS-CoV-2 variants. As concerns this clone: The antigen is undetermined. Other DNA sequences of this sample code for an identical CDR3.

General study findings and limits: Substantial response breadth was reportedly seen for spike-specific CD8+ and CD4+ T cells after vaccination. Estimates derived from TCR breadth and depth analyses may have underestimated total T cell responses. The placebo group had lower spike-specific TCR breadth than the vaccine recipients did.

Assay: immunoSEQ multiplex PCR; the TCRdb copy retains only in-frame clones and omits some. The sample records about 350,000 clones, 92% being singletons. Germline V CDR1 and CDR2: SGHRS, YFSETQ. The V end was cut by 5 bases, the J end by 4 bases, with 9 bases between. This CDR3 is 12 amino acids long. The TCR sequence derives from a human donor who had recovered from COVID-19. The rearrangement joins TRBV5-1 to TRBJ1-1; tentatively, D is TRBD1 (5 bases). The starting material was peripheral blood, obtained after recovery from COVID-19. The CDR3 reads CASRQGATEAFF. CDR3 coding DNA: TGCGCCAGCAGGCAAGGGGCCACTGAAGCTTTCTTT.